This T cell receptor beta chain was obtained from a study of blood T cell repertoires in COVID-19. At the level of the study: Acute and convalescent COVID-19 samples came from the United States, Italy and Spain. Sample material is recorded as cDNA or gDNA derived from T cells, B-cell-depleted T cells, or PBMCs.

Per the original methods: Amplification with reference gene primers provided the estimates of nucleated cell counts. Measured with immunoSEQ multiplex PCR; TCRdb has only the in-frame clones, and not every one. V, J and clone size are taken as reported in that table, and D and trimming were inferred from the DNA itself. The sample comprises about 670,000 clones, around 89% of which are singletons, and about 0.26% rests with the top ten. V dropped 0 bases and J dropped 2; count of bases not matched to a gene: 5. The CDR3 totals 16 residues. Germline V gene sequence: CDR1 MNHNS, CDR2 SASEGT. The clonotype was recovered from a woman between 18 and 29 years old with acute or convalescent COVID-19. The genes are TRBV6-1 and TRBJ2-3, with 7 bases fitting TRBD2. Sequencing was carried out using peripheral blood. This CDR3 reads CASSEAWRGFTDTQYF. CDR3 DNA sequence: TGTGCCAGCAGTGAAGCGTGGCGGGGGTTCACAGATACGCAGTATTTT.